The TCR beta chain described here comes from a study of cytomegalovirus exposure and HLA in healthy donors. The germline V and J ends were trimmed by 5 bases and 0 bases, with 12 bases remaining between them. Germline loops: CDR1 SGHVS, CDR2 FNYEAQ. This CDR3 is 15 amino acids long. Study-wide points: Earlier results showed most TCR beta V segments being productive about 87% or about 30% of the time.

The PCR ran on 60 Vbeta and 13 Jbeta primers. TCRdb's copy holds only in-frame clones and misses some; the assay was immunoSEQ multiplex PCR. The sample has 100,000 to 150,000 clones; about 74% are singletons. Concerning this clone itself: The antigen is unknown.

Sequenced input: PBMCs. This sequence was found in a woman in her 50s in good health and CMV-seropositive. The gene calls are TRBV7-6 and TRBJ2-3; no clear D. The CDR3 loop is CASSQTYTSTDTQYF. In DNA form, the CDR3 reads TGTGCCAGCAGCCAGACATATACTAGCACAGATACGCAGTATTTT.